One and the same sample provided the 20 T cell receptor beta chains below, sequenced in a study of identical twins' blood T cells. One entry per CDR3 protein results from TCRdb running MiXCR on the 5' RACE reads. The sample has 400,000 or so distinct CDR3 sequences, under 30% seen once. Sample: PBMCs. The receptors originated from a woman aged 18-55 years in good health.

This clonotype was seen ten or more times. The rearrangement uses TRBV5-1 and TRBJ1-1, with D possibly TRBD1 on 5 matching bases. Germline V lookup: CDR1 SGHRS, CDR2 YFSETQ. This CDR3 spans 17 amino acids. V was shortened by 2 bases and J by 3 bases, with 20 bases between the two germline ends. The CDR3 spells CASSFTSIREMYTEAFF. The CDR3 region has the DNA TGCGCCAGCAGCTTCACTAGTATCAGGGAGATGTACACTGAAGCTTTCTTT.

In this sample, this clonotype turned up a few times. At one boundary the junction diverges from the germline segment, which might be a read error. The chain recombines TRBV11-2 with TRBJ2-7; D not certain. This CDR3 spans 16 amino acids. Germline-derived CDR1 and CDR2 are SGHAT and FQNNGV. The CDR3 here is CASSLGTQRRTYEQYF. CDR3 coding DNA: TGTGCCAGCAGCCTAGGTACTCAACGGCGGACCTATGAGCAGTACTTC.

The chain uses TRBV20-1 and TRBJ2-3; 7 bases map to TRBD1. Per the germline V gene, CDR1 is DFQATT and CDR2 is SNEGSKA (reference sequence). V was pared by 6 bases and J by 3 bases, with 6 bases of the junction left unmatched. This CDR3 is 13 amino acids long. In DNA form, the CDR3 reads TGCAGTGCAAAACAGGGGACGACAGATACGCAGTATTTT. This translates into CSAKQGTTDTQYF.

This sequence joins TRBV20-1 and TRBJ2-2, with 9 bases matching TRBD1. Germline V gives CDR1 DFQATT, CDR2 SNEGSKA (reference sequence). V dropped 5 bases and J dropped 6; count of bases not matched to a gene: 10. The CDR3 runs to 15 residues. For the CDR3, the DNA is TGCAGTGCTTCCCCGGGACAGGGAATCCCCGGGGAGCTGTTTTTT. Translated: CSASPGQGIPGELFF.

J is TRBJ1-5 and V is TRBV7-2, with 8 bases fitting TRBD1. V lost 3 bases to trimming and J lost 5 bases; unmatched junction nucleotides: 3. The CDR3 is made up of 14 amino acids. In germline, CDR1 is SGHTA, CDR2 FQGNSA. The CDR3 protein is CASSFDRGDQPQHF. In nucleotides, the CDR3 is TGTGCCAGCAGCTTCGACAGGGGCGATCAGCCCCAGCATTTT.

V and J are TRBV20-1 and TRBJ2-3; TRBD1 matches 7 bases. There are 13 residues in the CDR3. The V and J ends lost 6 bases and 4 bases, in that order; junction bases with no gene match: 7. Germline CDR1 DFQATT, CDR2 SNEGSKA (reference sequence). The CDR3 nucleotides are TGCAGTGCCAGACAGGGCGGGCCAGATACGCAGTATTTT. It translates to CSARQGGPDTQYF.

This chain uses TRBV18 with TRBJ2-1, with 9 bases lining up with TRBD2. V lost 3 bases and J lost 6; bases outside the gene matches: 6. The V gene's germline CDR1 is KGHSH and CDR2 LQKENI. There are 15 residues in the CDR3. This CDR3 reads CASSPKGLAGNEQFF. Here the CDR3 DNA reads TGTGCCAGCTCACCGAAGGGACTAGCTGGCAATGAGCAGTTCTTC.

This rearrangement joins TRBV15 to TRBJ2-3; D is undetermined. Between the trimmed V and J ends, which lost 1 base and 6 bases, there was a span of 5 bases. CDR1 and CDR2 (germline): LNHNV, YYDKDF (reference sequence). The CDR3 is 12 amino acids. The CDR3 sequence: CATSRVTDTQYF. For the CDR3, the DNA is TGTGCCACCAGCAGAGTGACGGATACGCAGTATTTT.

This clonotype was seen only once. The CDR3 here is CASRGTSPRLIQYF. CDR3 bases: TGTGCCAGCAGAGGGACCTCTCCTCGGCTTATTCAGTACTTC. The genes are TRBV2 and TRBJ2-4; D may be TRBD1 or TRBD2 (5 bases each). Germline lookup yields CDR1 SNHLY and CDR2 FYNNEI. V dropped 6 bases and J dropped 10 bases, with 19 bases sitting between them. The CDR3 is 14 residues long.

A few counts support this clonotype. This chain connects TRBV6-5 to TRBJ1-1; D is undetermined. The CDR3 contains 15 residues. Trimming left V 0 bases short and J 1 base short, with 9 bases between. Germline CDR1 MNHEY, CDR2 SVGAGI. CDR3 bases: TGTGCCAGCAGTTACTCTCCCGGACGGAACACTGAAGCTTTCTTT. As protein: CASSYSPGRNTEAFF.

This clonotype occurred a few times. The V gene is TRBV20-1, the J gene TRBJ2-7, with D perhaps matching TRBD1 (6 bases). V was cut by 3 bases and J by 7 bases, with 13 bases left in between. This CDR3 has 12 amino acids. Germline V gene data show CDR1 as DFQATT and CDR2 as SNEGSKA (reference sequence). CDR3 protein: CSARDPRGEQYF. The CDR3, as DNA: TGCAGTGCTAGGGACCCGAGGGGGGAGCAGTACTTC.

In the case of this clonotype: A much larger clone lies a single base off, so this may be a read error. The J gene is TRBJ1-1, the V gene TRBV13, with D tentatively TRBD1 (5 bases). Germline values: CDR1 PRHDT, CDR2 FYEKMQ (reference sequence). The CDR3 runs to 14 residues. The CDR3: CAISPNGWGKKAFF. CDR3 DNA sequence: TGTGCCATCAGCCCCAATGGCTGGGGGAAGAAAGCTTTCTTT.

The J gene is TRBJ1-1, the V gene TRBV29-1; 9 nucleotides line up with TRBD1. V gave up 6 bases and J gave up 4 bases; unmatched junction bases: 6. This CDR3 comprises 13 residues. Germline V lookup: CDR1 SQVTM, CDR2 ANQGSEA. In DNA form, the CDR3 reads TGCAGCGTAGAGCCGGGACAGGGCACTGAAGCTTTCTTT. This encodes CSVEPGQGTEAFF.

This chain connects TRBV10-3 to TRBJ2-7, with D unresolved. The length of the CDR3 is 15 residues. CDR1 and CDR2 from the germline V gene are ENHRY and SYGVKD. V was clipped by 4 bases and J by 2 bases, with 15 bases between them. This chain's CDR3 is CAISAKPTSTYEQYF. Written as DNA, the CDR3 is TGTGCCATCAGTGCCAAACCGACAAGTACCTACGAGCAGTACTTC.

This clonotype was counted only a few times. This is likely a read error, given that the CDR3 carries no conserved phenylalanine or tryptophan at its end. The gene calls are TRBV2 and TRBJ1-6; D ambiguous. V lost 3 bases and J lost 10, with 7 bases in between. The CDR3 is made up of 12 amino acids. Looked up from germline, CDR1 is SNHLY and CDR2 is FYNNEI. This CDR3 is CASSEVVSPLHL. The DNA for the CDR3 is TGTGCCAGCAGTGAGGTGGTCTCACCCCTCCACCTT.

This clonotype was counted between two and nine times. This chain connects TRBV12-3 or TRBV12-4 to TRBJ1-1; D is unclear. V was trimmed by 2 bases and J by 11 bases, leaving 12 bases between them. The CDR3 extends over 12 amino acids. DNA of the CDR3: TGTGCCAGCAGTTTAACGAGGGAAATTGCTTTCTTT. Translating it yields CASSLTREIAFF.

This CDR3 reads CASSSLQGFRDGYTF. The CDR3 DNA sequence: TGTGCCAGCAGCTCGTTACAGGGTTTTAGGGATGGCTACACCTTC. The chain is built from TRBV7-2 and TRBJ1-2; D possibly corresponds to TRBD1 (6 bases). Trimming shortened V by 4 bases and J by 6 bases, and 18 bases separated the two germline ends. This CDR3 is 15 amino acids long. Germline V CDR1 and CDR2: SGHTA, FQGNSA.

There are a few counts of this clonotype. The chain carries TRBV20-1 and TRBJ1-1; no clear D. CDR3 length equals 15 residues. V was trimmed by 6 bases and J by 1 base, leaving 18 bases between them. Germline V gives CDR1 DFQATT, CDR2 SNEGSKA (reference sequence). The CDR3 sequence: CSAGEFRRGNTEAFF. The CDR3 bases are TGCAGTGCCGGCGAATTCCGACGGGGGAACACTGAAGCTTTCTTT.

In regard to this clonotype: A junction boundary mismatches the germline segment, possibly from a read error. The chain's CDR3 is CASNLGQSYTF. For the CDR3, the DNA is TGTGCCAGCAACTTAGGGCAGAGCTACACCTTC. The chain uses TRBV7-9 and TRBJ1-2, with D hard to call. CDR1 is SEHNR, CDR2 FQNEAQ, per germline (reference sequence). CDR3 size: 11 residues.

The J gene is TRBJ2-1, the V gene TRBV20-1, with 11 nucleotides matching TRBD2. From germline, CDR1 is DFQATT and CDR2 SNEGSKA (reference sequence). Trimming at V came to 2 bases and at J to 4 bases, leaving 4 bases not matched to a gene. The CDR3 is made up of 15 amino acids. The chain's CDR3 is CSARSGTSGYNEQFF. The CDR3 nucleotides read TGCAGTGCTAGATCCGGGACTAGCGGTTACAATGAGCAGTTCTTC.